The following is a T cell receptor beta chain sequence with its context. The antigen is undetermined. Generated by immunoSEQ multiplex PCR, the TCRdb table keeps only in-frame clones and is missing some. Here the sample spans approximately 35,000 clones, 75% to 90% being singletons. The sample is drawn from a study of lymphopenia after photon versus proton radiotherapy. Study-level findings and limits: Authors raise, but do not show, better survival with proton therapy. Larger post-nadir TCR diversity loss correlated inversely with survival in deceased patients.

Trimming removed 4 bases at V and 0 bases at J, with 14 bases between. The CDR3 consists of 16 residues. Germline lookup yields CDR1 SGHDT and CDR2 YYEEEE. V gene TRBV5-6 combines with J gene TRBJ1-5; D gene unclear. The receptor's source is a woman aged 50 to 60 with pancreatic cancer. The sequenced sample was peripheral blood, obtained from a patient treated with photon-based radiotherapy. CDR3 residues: CASSSWGVYSNQPQHF. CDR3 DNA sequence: TGTGCCAGCAGCAGCTGGGGAGTTTATAGCAATCAGCCCCAGCATTTT.